This T cell receptor beta chain came from a study of human T cells and chemical hapten exposure. Per the germline V gene, CDR1 is MNHEY and CDR2 is SVGEGT. Trimming removed 11 bases from V and 3 bases from J, with 8 bases in between. The CDR3 sequence is 11 residues long. Time point meaning: pre-sensitization, week 0. Indicated treatment: therapeutic diphenylcyclopropenone sensitization with weekly scalp DPC. Using its own MiXCR run on the RACE reads, TCRdb lists one record per CDR3 protein. This table has about 270,000 distinct CDR3 sequences, approximately 7.5% appearing once. The sequenced sample was whole blood, obtained in connection with sensitization to the hapten diphenylcyclopropenone (DPC). The chain links TRBV6-2 or TRBV6-3 to TRBJ2-4, with D possibly matching TRBD1 (6 bases). This clonotype originated in a man aged 18 to 29 with alopecia areata. Some clones in this sample may be carry-over from other donors' samples. CDR3 amino acids: CASRGKNIQYF. CDR3 coding DNA: TGTGCCTCCAGGGGCAAAAACATTCAGTACTTC.